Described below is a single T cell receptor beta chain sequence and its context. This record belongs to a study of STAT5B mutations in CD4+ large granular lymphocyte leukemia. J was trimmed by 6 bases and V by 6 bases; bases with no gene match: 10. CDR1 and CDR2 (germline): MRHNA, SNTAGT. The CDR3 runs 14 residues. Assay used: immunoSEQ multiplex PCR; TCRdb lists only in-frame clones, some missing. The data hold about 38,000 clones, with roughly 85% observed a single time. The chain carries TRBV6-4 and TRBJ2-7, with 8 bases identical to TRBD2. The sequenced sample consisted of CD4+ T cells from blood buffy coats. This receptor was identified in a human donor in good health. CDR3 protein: CASREVAGGGEQYF. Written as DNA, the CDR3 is TGTGCCAGCAGAGAAGTGGCGGGAGGAGGCGAGCAGTACTTC.